This TCR beta chain is drawn from a study of blood T cell repertoires in COVID-19. Trimming shortened V by 1 base and J by 5 bases, and 12 bases separated the two germline ends. Per the germline V gene, CDR1 is KGHSH and CDR2 is LQKENI. The CDR3 loop spans 14 amino acids. Sequenced by immunoSEQ multiplex PCR; TCRdb stores in-frame clones only, minus some. Of 250,000 or so clones in the sample, around 90% were seen once. The sample consisted of peripheral blood. The clonotype was recovered from a man aged 25-40 years with COVID-19, enrolled during active disease. This chain uses TRBV18 with TRBJ2-7, with a tentative D call TRBD1 (5 bases). The CDR3 spells CASSPQDILNEQYF. The CDR3 nucleotides read TGTGCCAGCTCACCACAGGACATCCTCAACGAGCAGTACTTC.